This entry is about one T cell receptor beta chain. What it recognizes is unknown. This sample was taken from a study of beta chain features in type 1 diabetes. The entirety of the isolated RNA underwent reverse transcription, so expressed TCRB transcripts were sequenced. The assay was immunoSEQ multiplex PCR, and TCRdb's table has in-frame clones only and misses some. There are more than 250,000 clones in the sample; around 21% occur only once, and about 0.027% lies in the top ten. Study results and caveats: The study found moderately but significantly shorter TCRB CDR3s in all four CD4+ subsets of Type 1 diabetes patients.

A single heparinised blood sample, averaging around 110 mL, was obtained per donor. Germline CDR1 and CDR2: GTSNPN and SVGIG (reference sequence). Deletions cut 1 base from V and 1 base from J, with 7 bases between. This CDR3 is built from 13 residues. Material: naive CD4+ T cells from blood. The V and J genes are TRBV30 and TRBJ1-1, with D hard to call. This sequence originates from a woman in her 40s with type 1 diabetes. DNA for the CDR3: TGTGCCTGGAGTGGCCACAGGAACACTGAAGCTTTCTTT. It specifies CAWSGHRNTEAFF.